The present T cell receptor beta chain was sequenced within a study of CD8+ T cells in alopecia areata. Across the whole study: Treatment of the treated patients consisted of oral tofacitinib, 5 to 10 mg twice daily. Study-level findings and limits: Tofacitinib significantly brought down scalp clonality and expanded CD8+ clones among top 100.

This CDR3 is 16 amino acids long. Germline V gives CDR1 SGHAT, CDR2 FQNNGV. Trimming cost V 2 bases and J 4 bases; bases outside gene matches: 4. This sample's treatment: oral pan-JAK inhibitor, 5-10 mg twice daily. Following extraction, RNA underwent reverse transcription to cDNA, which served as the sequencing template. Data came from immunoSEQ multiplex PCR; TCRdb stores just in-frame clones and leaves some out. The sample holds about 190,000 clones, approximately 56% seen once. Concerning this clone itself: Its matching antigen is unknown.

This sequence joins TRBV11-2 and TRBJ2-3, with 12 bases lining up with TRBD2. This material consisted of CD4+ T cells sorted from blood, taken at week 4, from a patient treated with tofacitinib. This clonotype originated in a human donor with alopecia areata. The CDR3 nucleotides are TGTGCCAGCAGCTTACTGACTAGCGGGAGTGCAGATACGCAGTATTTT. This translates into CASSLLTSGSADTQYF. Full variable domain (rest looked up from reference TRBV11-2 and TRBJ2-3): EAGVAQSPRYKIIEKRQSVAFWCNPISGHATLYWYQQILGQGPKLLIQFQNNGVVDDSQLPKDRFSAERLKGVDSTLKIQPAKLEDSAVYLCASSLLTSGSADTQYFGPGTRLTVL.